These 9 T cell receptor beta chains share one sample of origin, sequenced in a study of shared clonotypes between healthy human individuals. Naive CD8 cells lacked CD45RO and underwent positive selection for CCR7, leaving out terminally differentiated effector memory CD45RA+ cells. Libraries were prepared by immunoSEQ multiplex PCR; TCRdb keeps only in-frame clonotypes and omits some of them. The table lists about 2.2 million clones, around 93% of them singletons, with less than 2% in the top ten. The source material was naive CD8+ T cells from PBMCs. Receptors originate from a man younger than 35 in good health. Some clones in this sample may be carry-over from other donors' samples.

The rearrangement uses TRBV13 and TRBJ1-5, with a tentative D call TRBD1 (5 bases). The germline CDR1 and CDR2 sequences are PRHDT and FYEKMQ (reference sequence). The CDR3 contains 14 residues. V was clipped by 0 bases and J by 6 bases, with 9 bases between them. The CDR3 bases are TGTGCCAGCAGCTTAGGACCTGGGGGTCAGCCCCAGCATTTT. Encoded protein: CASSLGPGGQPQHF. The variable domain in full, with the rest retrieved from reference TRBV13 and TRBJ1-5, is AAGVIQSPRHLIKEKRETATLKCYPIPRHDTVYWYQQGPGQDPQFLISFYEKMQSDKGSIPDRFSAQQFSDYHSELNMSSLELGDSALYFCASSLGPGGQPQHFGDGTRLSIL.

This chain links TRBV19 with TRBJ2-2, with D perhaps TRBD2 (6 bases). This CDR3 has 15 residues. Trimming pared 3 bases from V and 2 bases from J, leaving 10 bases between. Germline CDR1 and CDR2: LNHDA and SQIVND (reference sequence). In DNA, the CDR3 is TGTGCCAGTAGTATCGGGGGATTTAACACCGGGGAGCTGTTTTTT. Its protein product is CASSIGGFNTGELFF.

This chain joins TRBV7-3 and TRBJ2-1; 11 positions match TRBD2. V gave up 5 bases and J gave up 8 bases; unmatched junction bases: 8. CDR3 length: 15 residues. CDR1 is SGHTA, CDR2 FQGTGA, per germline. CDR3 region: CASSILAGGLHEQFF. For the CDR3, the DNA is TGTGCCAGCAGCATTCTAGCGGGAGGATTACATGAGCAGTTCTTC.

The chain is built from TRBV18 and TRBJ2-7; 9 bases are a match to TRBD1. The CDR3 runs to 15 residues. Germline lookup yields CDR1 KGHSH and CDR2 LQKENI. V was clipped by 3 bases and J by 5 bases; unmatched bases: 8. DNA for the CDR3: TGTGCCAGCTCACCGACAGGGGGGAAGAGGAACGAGCAGTACTTC. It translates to CASSPTGGKRNEQYF.

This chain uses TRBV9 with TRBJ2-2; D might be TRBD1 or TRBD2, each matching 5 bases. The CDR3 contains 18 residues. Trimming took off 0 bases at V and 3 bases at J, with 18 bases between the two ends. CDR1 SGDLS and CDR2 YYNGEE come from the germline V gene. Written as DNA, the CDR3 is TGTGCCAGCAGCGTAGCTACGGGGCTACGGGCAGACACCGGGGAGCTGTTTTTT. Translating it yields CASSVATGLRADTGELFF.

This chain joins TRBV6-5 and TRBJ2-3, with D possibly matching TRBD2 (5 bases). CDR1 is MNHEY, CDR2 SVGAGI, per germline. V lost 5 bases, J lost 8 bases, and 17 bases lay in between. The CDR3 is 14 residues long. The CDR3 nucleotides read TGTGCCAGCAGTGGATCCAGAATCGAGGGTACGCAGTATTTT. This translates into CASSGSRIEGTQYF.

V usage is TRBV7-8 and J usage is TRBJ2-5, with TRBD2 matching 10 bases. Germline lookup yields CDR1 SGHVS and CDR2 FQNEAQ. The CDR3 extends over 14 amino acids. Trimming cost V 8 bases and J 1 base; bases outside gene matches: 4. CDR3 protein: CASLAGGPQETQYF. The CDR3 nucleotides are TGTGCCAGCTTAGCGGGAGGTCCCCAAGAGACCCAGTACTTC. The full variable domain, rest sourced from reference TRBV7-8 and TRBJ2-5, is GAGVSQSPRYKVAKRGQDVALRCDPISGHVSLFWYQQALGQGPEFLTYFQNEAQLDKSGLPSDRFFAERPEGSVSTLKIQRTQQEDSAVYLCASLAGGPQETQYFGPGTRLLVL.

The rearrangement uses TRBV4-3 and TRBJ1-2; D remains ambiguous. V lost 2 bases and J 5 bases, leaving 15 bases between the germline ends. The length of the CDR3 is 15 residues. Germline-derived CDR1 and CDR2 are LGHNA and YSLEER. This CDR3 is CASSQSSRTSYGYTF. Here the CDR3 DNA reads TGCGCCAGCAGCCAATCGAGCCGGACCTCTTATGGCTACACCTTC.

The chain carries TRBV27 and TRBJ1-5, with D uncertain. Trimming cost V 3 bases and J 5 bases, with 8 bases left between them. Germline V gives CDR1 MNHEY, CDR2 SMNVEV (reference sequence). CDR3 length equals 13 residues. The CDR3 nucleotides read TGTGCCAGCAGTTTCTCGGGCGATCAGCCCCAGCATTTT. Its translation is CASSFSGDQPQHF.